The table lists the clone carrying this T cell receptor beta chain with a count of one. As yet, its antigen is unknown. Naive CD8 T cells were sorted, and the gate applied was CD8+CD4-CCR7+CD45RA+. This CDR3 is 15 amino acids long. Germline V gene lookup returns CDR1 MNHEY and CDR2 SMNVEV (reference sequence). The germline V and J ends were trimmed by 0 bases and 2 bases, with 11 bases remaining between them. These data originate in a study of molecular identifiers for immune sequencing clone quantification. Study-level points and caveats: Over 97% of effector molecules, yet under 1% of naive-cell molecules, were held by clones above 20 RNA copies.

TCRdb fed the PCR reads into MiXCR, producing one record per CDR3 protein. This sample has approximately 550,000 distinct CDR3 sequences, with roughly a fifth found just once. The sequencing sample was made of naive CD8+ T cells from blood, with Jurkat cell RNA spiked in. As for subset: FACS-sorted CD8+CD4-CCR7+CD45RA+ naive T cells. The sequence derives from a human donor in good health. Some libraries in this study had Jurkat cell RNA spiked in. This chain connects TRBV27 to TRBJ2-7; TRBD2 might be the D (7 bases). CDR3 sequence (DNA): TGTGCCAGCAGTTTATCGAGAGGGGGGGCCTACGAGCAGTACTTC. It encodes CASSLSRGGAYEQYF.